The present TCR beta chain was sequenced within a study of cytomegalovirus exposure and HLA in healthy donors (dated by TCRdb to about 2017). The study in broad terms: An earlier analysis of some 500 of the donors reported approximately 290 Gb of sequence data and roughly 110 million unique TCR beta sequences from 150 million to 200 million T cells. The number of typed donors differed by locus: roughly 629-630 for A, B, C, DRB1 and DQB1; 522 for DQA1; 606 for DPA1; and some 450 for DPB1. Genome-wide SNP genotypes for about 60% of the 666 donors were used in a later genetic analysis, which treated that subset as a discovery cohort. Of the approximately 400 genotyped donors, roughly 85% fell in the genetic ancestry cluster associated with self-reported Caucasian donors. An earlier analysis of approximately 630 of the donors applied high-throughput TCR beta sequencing to assess whether each TCR beta V gene segment acted as functional or pseudogenic. In the later analysis, no new phenotypic data were used to find candidate immune exposures; instead, reliance was placed on TCR beta sequences and their occurrence across donors. To predict cytomegalovirus infection status, the study combined high-throughput TCR immunosequencing, statistical association of individual TCRs with disease status, and machine learning. Using immunosequencing, the study profiled T cell repertoires from 640 or so subjects and related those repertoires to cytomegalovirus serostatus. All discovery cohort repertoires had been generated on a single sequencing platform. A separate validation cohort of some 130 different subjects was used in addition to the approximately 610-subject first cohort. Roughly 300 gigabases of sequencing data and around 88 million unique TCR sequences made up an early release that covered several hundred HLA-typed donors. Five DR-DQ haplotypes were handled as single units for association and clustering, since linkage in the cohort was strong. A later analysis re-analyzed previously published TCR beta repertoires from 660 or so donors and added high-resolution HLA genotyping to study TCR occurrence patterns. The aim of the study was to test whether cataloging public T cell receptors could identify signatures of past pathogen exposure. Donor age, sex, ethnicity and CMV serostatus were collected together with the repertoire data. HLA typing included class I and class II loci at four-digit resolution. Across 300 to 400 genotyped donors of the cohort, an average of about 250,000 unique TCR beta nucleotide sequences per donor were sequenced, and approximately 17% of those sequences were non-productive.

Concerning this clone: Its target antigen remains unknown. No much larger clonotype is one base removed from it; base qualities were not supplied.

The library was prepared using the immunoSEQ multiplex PCR assay. A mixture of 60 forward primers for TCR Vbeta segments and 13 reverse primers for TCR Jbeta segments was used in the multiplex PCR. The CDR3 region of rearranged TCR beta genes was amplified from genomic DNA with a multiplex PCR assay. The amplified TCR beta libraries were sequenced on the Illumina HiSeq System as 87-base-pair reads. In the paper's pipeline: In a later analysis, tens of millions of unique TCR beta chains were counted across the roughly 610 repertoires, and roughly 10 million of these chains were shared by at least two donors. To remove PCR and sequencing errors, raw reads were error-corrected and collapsed into unique sequences using a nearest-neighbor algorithm that merged closely related sequences. CDR3 sequences were aligned to IMGT reference sequences to assign V, D and J gene segments. For a sequence to be retained, a match of at least six nucleotides was required to both a V gene segment and a J gene segment. A rearrangement was called productive if the CDR3 had no stop codons and remained in frame with V and J, and every other rearrangement was called non-productive. Following IMGT convention, CDR3 was defined as the stretch from the second conserved V-encoded cysteine up to the conserved J-encoded phenylalanine. In an earlier analysis of some 550 of the donors, sequences lacking an unambiguous match to a single V gene segment were excluded. In an earlier analysis of roughly 500 of the donors, V segments were called functional above 56.7% productive rearrangements and were called segregating when the between-donor standard deviation exceeded 5%. A statistical classification framework was built for diagnosing cytomegalovirus status from the catalog of TCR beta chain sequences. V and J gene assignment, in a later analysis, came from comparing TCR nucleotide sequences with IMGT/GENE-DB human TR gene sequences. Using the TCRdist pipeline, a later analysis assigned CDR3 sequences along with most-parsimonious VDJ recombination scenarios. In a later analysis, each TCR beta chain was defined by its CDR3 amino acid sequence together with its V-gene family, and reads without a unique V-gene family were excluded. In a later analysis, several hundred highly shared, low-generation-probability nucleotide sequences were removed to address suspected cross-contamination and a sequencing artifact. In a later analysis, a clonal expansion index for each public chain was calculated from normalized within-repertoire ranks of inferred template counts. A later analysis computed generation probabilities with a VDJ recombination model fitted to out-of-frame rearrangements, and checked the results against IGoR. In a later analysis, hypergeometric tests were used to score TCR-TCR, TCR-HLA and TCR-CMV co-occurrence, with a repertoire-size bias correction applied to TCR pairs. To estimate false discovery rates, a later analysis permuted the HLA or CMV assignments 20 times. In a later analysis, co-occurring TCRs were grouped using DBSCAN, with TCRdist sequence similarity added in when clustering inside HLA-allele-positive subsets. Repertoires with fewer than 30,000 or more than 120,000 public chains, plus five repertoires with anomalous nucleotide sharing, were excluded from co-occurrence clustering. As stored in TCRdb, this immuneACCESS dataset retains in-frame rearrangements with V and J assigned. A fraction of the clones does not appear; measured against another copy, unresolved V genes explain less than half of the discrepancy, and the remainder lacks a known reason. The V and J calls and clone size are taken from that table; D and trimming were inferred from the DNA. Present in this sample are 95,000 to 150,000 clones, over 75% of which were seen just once. Together, the top ten hold 2.1% of the sample.

The cohort comprised fewer than 700 healthy bone marrow donors. At the time of sampling, all cohort members were nominally healthy, though unrecorded immune exposures were likely present. The donor was CMV seronegative and was included in the group of a few hundred seronegative cohort members. Every donor gave a peripheral blood sample, and the peripheral blood mononuclear cells from that sample were used for TCR beta sequencing. The Qiagen DNeasy Blood Extraction Kit was used to extract genomic DNA from the blood cell samples. For CDR1 and CDR2, the germline V gene lists MRHNA and SNTAGT. The CDR3 sequence holds 14 residues, the cysteine and phenylalanine included. The sequence is cut down to CDR3 DNA, 42 bases in frame from base 1. The trim is 3 bases for V and 5 bases for J, with a gap of 12 bases between the germline ends. Study-level results and caveats: Some IMGT-functional V segments, including TRBV6-2 and TRBV6-3, could not be told apart with the 87-base-pair reads, so those segments were excluded. Specific HLA alleles were associated with 15,000 to 20,000 TCR beta sequences at a false discovery rate of 0.05 in a later analysis. A further reported finding was that TCR beta sequences accurately predicted the HLA-A and HLA-B alleles for most subjects in the first cohort. Because some donors lacked HLA typing at each locus, the association tests relied only on the typed subset. A later analysis found that most CMV-associated TCR beta chains appeared HLA-restricted, with HLA associations seemingly driven largely by CMV exposure. In a later analysis, HLA-associated TCR beta chains were found to be more clonally expanded and to have lower generation probabilities than equally common non-associated chains. Only TCR beta chains were sequenced in this cohort, and the absence of alpha or paired-chain data limited detectable features. Presence/absence analyses assumed roughly uniform sequencing depth across donors, an assumption that may not hold. According to a later analysis, TCR association rates differed among HLA loci, with DRB1 alleles showing the most associated TCRs and HLA-C alleles showing the fewest. In an earlier analysis of more than 500 of the donors, most TCR beta V segments appeared in productive rearrangements about 90% or about 30% of the time, broadly matching IMGT annotations. Assigning TCR associations to individual alleles was difficult when HLA alleles, especially DR and DQ, strongly co-occurred. In a later genetic analysis, a missense DCLRE1C variant was associated with V-gene and J-gene trimming of TCR beta chains, and the association was replicated in an independent cohort. The authors suggested that the approach could potentially be extended to other disease states and immunological phenotypes. Three of the identified cytomegalovirus-associated TCR beta chains were confirmed in vitro to be specific for cytomegalovirus antigens. The only immune exposure information available for the cohort was CMV serostatus. A later genetic analysis reported fewer N-insertions in productive TCRs among donors in an Asian-associated ancestry cluster than the approximately 670-donor mean. The earlier analysis of some 560 of the donors excluded over 15 rarely observed V segments, including chromosome 9 orphons, because counts were too low. Cytomegalovirus status was reported to be diagnosed by the classifier with high specificity and sensitivity in both the original and validation cohorts. A group of highly shared sequence variants was considered likely to be a technical artifact of the sequencing pipeline. Linkage disequilibrium might explain the correlated functional status among segregating V segments, but an unknown experimental factor could not be excluded. In a later analysis, several top co-occurrence clusters were reported to appear linked to parvovirus B19, influenza, CMV and Epstein-Barr virus. The study listed 164 TCR beta chains as associated with cytomegalovirus. While some public TCRs were present in many individuals, most TCR sequences turned up only very rarely across donors.

The TCR was taken from a man between 25 and 39 years old in good health and CMV-seronegative. The specimen was PBMCs. The V and J genes are TRBV6-4 and TRBJ2-3; the best D guess is TRBD1, with 7 bases matching. The sequenced DNA: TGTGCCAGCAGTGAAATTCAGGGGGGAGATACGCAGTATTTT. Its translation reads: CASSEIQGGDTQYF.